This T cell receptor beta chain was recovered during a study of beta chain features in type 1 diabetes. Study-wide background: Regarding age, gender and cell yields, patients proved similar to healthy donors.

The germline V and J ends were trimmed by 0 bases and 4 bases, with 6 bases remaining between them. This CDR3 has 13 residues. From germline, CDR1 is KGHSH and CDR2 LQKENI. What was sequenced were expressed TCRB transcripts, since all of the isolated RNA had been reverse transcribed. Sequencing was performed with immunoSEQ multiplex PCR; in TCRdb, only in-frame clones are kept and a portion is missing. The table has 150,000 to 200,000 clones, roughly 60% seen once; the top ten hold roughly 0.089%. Sorting based on CD45RO/CCR7/CD25/CD127/CD95/CD27 separated CD4+ naive, central memory, regulatory and stem cell-like memory cells. On this clone: Its specificity is not known.

Study outcomes and limitations: In every one of the four CD4+ subsets, TCRB CDR3s were moderately but significantly shorter in Type 1 diabetes patients. Reads derived from cDNA could over-represent cells showing high TCR expression.

The sequence derives from a man aged 25-45 years with type 1 diabetes. The chain carries TRBV18 and TRBJ2-5, with D unclear. Sequencing was done on a sample of naive CD4+ T cells from blood. The CDR3, as DNA: TGTGCCAGCTCACCACCGTTCGGAGAGACCCAGTACTTC. This codes for CASSPPFGETQYF. The full variable domain, rest sourced from reference TRBV18 and TRBJ2-5, is NAGVMQNPRHLVRRRGQEARLRCSPMKGHSHVYWYRQLPEEGLKFMVYLQKENIIDESGMPKERFSAEFPKEGPSILRIQQVVRGDSAAYFCASSPPFGETQYFGPGTRLLVL.